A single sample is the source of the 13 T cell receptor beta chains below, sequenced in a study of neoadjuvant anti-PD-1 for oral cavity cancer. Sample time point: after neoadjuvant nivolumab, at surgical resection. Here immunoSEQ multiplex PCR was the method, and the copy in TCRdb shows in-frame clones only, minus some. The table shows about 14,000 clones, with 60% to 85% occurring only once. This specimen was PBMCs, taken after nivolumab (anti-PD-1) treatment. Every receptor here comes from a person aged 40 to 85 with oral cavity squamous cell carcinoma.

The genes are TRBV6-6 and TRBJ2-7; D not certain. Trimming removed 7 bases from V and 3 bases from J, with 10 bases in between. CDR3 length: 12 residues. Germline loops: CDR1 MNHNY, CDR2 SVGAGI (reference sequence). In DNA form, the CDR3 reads TGTGCCAGCACTGGGCGGATCTACGAGCAGTACTTC. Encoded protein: CASTGRIYEQYF.

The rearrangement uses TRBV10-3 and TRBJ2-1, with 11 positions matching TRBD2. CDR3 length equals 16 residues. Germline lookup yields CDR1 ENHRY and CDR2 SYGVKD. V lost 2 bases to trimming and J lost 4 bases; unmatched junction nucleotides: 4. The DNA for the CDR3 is TGTGCCATCAGTGAGCCGGGACTAGCGGAGTACAATGAGCAGTTCTTC. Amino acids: CAISEPGLAEYNEQFF.

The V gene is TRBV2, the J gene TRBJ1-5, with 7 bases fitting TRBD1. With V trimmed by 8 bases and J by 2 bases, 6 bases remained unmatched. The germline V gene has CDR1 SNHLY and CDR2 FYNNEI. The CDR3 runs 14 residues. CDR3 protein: CASRETGGNQPQHF. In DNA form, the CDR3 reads TGTGCCAGCCGGGAAACAGGGGGCAATCAGCCCCAGCATTTT.

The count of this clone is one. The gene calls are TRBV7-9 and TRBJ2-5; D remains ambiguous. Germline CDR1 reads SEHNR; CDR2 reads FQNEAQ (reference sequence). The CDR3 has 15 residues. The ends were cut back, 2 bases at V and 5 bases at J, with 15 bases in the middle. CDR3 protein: CASSLIFGAMETQYF. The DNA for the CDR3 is TGTGCCAGCAGCTTAATATTCGGCGCAATGGAGACCCAGTACTTC.

The CDR3: CASSGSGRAPYNEQFF. CDR3 DNA: TGTGCCAGTAGTGGTAGCGGGAGGGCCCCCTACAATGAGCAGTTCTTC. The chain carries TRBV19 and TRBJ2-1; 11 positions agree with TRBD2. CDR3 size: 16 residues. Losses at the gene ends were 5 bases for V and 2 bases for J; bases not matched to a gene: 5. Per the germline V gene, CDR1 is LNHDA and CDR2 is SQIVND (reference sequence).

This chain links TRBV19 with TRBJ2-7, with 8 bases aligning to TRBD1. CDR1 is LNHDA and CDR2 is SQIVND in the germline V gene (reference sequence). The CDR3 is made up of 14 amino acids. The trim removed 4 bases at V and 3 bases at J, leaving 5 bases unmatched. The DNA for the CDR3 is TGTGCCAGTAGTAACCAAGGACAGGGCTACGAGCAGTACTTC. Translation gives CASSNQGQGYEQYF.

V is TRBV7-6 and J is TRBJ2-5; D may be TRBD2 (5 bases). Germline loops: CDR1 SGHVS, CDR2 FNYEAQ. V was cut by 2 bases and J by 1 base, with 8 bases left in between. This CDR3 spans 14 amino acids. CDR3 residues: CASSLLTIQETQYF. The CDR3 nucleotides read TGTGCCAGCAGCTTACTGACTATCCAAGAGACCCAGTACTTC.

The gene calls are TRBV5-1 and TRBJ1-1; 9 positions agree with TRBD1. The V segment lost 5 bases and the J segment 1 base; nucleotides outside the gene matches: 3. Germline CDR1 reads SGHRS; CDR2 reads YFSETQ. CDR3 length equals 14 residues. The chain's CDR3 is CASRVDRGNTEAFF. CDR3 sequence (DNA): TGCGCCAGCAGAGTGGACAGGGGGAACACTGAAGCTTTCTTT.

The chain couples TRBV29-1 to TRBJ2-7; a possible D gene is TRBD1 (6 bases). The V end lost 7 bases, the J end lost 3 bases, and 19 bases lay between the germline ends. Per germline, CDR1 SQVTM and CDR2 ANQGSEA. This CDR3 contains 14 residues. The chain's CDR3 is CSASKQGASYEQYF. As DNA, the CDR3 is TGCAGCGCCTCGAAACAGGGAGCGAGCTACGAGCAGTACTTC.

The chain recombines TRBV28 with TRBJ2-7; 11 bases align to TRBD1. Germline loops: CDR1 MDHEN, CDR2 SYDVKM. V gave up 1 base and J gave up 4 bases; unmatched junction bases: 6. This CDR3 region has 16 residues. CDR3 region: CASSLFRDRGLYEQYF. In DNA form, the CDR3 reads TGTGCCAGCAGTTTATTTCGGGACAGGGGGTTATACGAGCAGTACTTC.

CDR3: CASSVYPTGNEQFF. The CDR3 nucleotides read TGTGCCAGCAGTGTCTATCCCACGGGGAATGAGCAGTTCTTC. V and J are TRBV6-1 and TRBJ2-1, with D perhaps matching TRBD2 (5 bases). Germline values: CDR1 MNHNS, CDR2 SASEGT. The V gene lost 4 bases and the J gene lost 7 bases, with 14 bases spanning the gap. CDR3 size: 14 residues.

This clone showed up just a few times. Written as DNA, the CDR3 is TGTGCCAGTAGTACACAGGGTGGGCGCACTGAAGCTTTCTTT. Protein product: CASSTQGGRTEAFF. V is TRBV19 and J is TRBJ1-1; a weak D match, TRBD1 (6 bases). V gave up 4 bases and J gave up 4 bases, with 13 bases separating them. In germline, CDR1 is LNHDA, CDR2 SQIVND (reference sequence). This CDR3 is 14 amino acids long.

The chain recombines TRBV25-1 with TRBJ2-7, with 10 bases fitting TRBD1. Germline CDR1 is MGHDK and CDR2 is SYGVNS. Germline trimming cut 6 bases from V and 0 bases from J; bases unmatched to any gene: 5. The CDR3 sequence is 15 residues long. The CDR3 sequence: CASSAGDRGSYEQYF. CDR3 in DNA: TGTGCCAGCAGCGCTGGGGACAGGGGCTCCTACGAGCAGTACTTC.